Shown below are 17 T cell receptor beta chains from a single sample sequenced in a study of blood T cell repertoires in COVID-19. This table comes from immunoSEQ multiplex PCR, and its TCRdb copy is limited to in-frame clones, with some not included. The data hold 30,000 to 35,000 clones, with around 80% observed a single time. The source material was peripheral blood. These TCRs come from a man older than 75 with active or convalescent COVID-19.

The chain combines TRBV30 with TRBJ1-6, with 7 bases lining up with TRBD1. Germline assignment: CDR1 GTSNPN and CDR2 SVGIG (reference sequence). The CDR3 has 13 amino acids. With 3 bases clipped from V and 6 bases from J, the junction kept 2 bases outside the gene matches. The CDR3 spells CAWRGQINSPLHF. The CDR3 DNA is TGTGCCTGGAGGGGACAGATTAATTCACCCCTCCACTTT.

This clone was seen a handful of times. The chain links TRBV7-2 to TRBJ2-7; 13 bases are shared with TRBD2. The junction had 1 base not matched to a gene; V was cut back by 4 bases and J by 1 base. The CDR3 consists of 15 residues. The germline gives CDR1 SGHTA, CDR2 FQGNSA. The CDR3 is CASSSGLAGSYEQYF. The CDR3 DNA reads TGTGCCAGCAGCTCGGGACTAGCGGGGTCCTACGAGCAGTACTTC.

The CDR3 protein is CATRSSQNPDTQYF. The CDR3 region has the DNA TGTGCCACCAGAAGTTCACAGAACCCAGATACGCAGTATTTT. J is TRBJ2-3 and V is TRBV24-1; D gene uncertain. The ends were cut back, 7 bases at V and 4 bases at J, with 14 bases in the middle. Germline-derived CDR1 and CDR2 are KGHDR and SFDVKD. The CDR3 is 14 amino acids.

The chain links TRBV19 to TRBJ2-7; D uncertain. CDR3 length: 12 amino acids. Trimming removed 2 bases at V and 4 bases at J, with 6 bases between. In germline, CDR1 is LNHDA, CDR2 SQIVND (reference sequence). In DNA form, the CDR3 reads TGTGCCAGTAGTATATCCGGGTACGAGCAGTACTTC. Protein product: CASSISGYEQYF.

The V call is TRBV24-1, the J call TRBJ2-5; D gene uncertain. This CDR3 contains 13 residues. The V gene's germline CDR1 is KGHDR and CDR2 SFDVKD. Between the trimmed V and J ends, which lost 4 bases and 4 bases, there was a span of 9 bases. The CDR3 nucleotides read TGTGCCACCAGTGACCCTTATCCAGAGACCCAGTACTTC. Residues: CATSDPYPETQYF.

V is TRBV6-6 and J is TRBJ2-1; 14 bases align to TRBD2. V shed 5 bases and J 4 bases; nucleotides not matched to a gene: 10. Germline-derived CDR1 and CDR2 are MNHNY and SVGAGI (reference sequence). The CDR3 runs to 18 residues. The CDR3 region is CASSPRPGTSGSYNEQFF. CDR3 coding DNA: TGTGCCAGCAGTCCTCGCCCCGGGACTAGCGGGAGTTACAATGAGCAGTTCTTC.

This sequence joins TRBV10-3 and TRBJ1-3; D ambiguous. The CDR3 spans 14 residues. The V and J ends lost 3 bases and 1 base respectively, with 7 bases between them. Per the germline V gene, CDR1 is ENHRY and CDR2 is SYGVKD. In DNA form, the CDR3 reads TGTGCCATCAGTGACTCCGGGTCTGGAAACACCATATATTTT. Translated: CAISDSGSGNTIYF.

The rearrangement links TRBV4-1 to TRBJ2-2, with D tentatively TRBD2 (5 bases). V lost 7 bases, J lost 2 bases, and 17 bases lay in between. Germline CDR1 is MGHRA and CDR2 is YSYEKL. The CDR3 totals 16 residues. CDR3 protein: CASTQESGLNTGELFF. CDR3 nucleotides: TGCGCCAGCACCCAGGAAAGCGGTTTAAACACCGGGGAGCTGTTTTTT.

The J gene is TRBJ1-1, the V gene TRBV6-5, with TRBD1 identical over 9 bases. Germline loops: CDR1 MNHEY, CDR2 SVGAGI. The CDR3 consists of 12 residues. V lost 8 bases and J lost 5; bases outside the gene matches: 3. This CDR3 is CASGQGRTEAFF. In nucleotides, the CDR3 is TGTGCCAGCGGACAGGGGAGAACTGAAGCTTTCTTT.

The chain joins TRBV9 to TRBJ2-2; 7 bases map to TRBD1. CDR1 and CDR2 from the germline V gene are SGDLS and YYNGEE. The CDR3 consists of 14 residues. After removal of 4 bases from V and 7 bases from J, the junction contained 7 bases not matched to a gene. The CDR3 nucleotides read TGTGCCAGCAGCCCCAGACAGGGAATCGGGGAGCTGTTTTTT. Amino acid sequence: CASSPRQGIGELFF.

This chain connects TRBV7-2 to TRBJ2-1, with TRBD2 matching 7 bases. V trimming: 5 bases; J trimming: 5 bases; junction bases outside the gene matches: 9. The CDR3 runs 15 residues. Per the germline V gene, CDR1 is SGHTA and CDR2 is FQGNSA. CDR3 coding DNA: TGTGCCAGCAGCAATTACATGGGAGGGAACAATGAGCAGTTCTTC. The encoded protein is CASSNYMGGNNEQFF.

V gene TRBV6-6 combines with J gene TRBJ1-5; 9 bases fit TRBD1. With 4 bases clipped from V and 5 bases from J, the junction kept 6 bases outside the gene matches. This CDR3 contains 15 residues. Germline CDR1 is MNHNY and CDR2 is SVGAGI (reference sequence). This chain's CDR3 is CASSSDRGRYQPQHF. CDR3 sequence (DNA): TGTGCCAGCAGTTCGGACAGGGGCCGATATCAGCCCCAGCATTTT.

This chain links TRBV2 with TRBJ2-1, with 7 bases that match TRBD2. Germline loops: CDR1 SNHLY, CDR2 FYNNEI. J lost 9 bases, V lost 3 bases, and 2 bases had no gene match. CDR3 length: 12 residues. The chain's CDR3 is CASSEGRGEQFF. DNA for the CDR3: TGTGCCAGCAGTGAGGGGAGGGGTGAGCAGTTCTTC.

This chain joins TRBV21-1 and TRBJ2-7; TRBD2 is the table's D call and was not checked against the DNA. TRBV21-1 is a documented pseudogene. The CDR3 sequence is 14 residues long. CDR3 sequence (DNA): TGTGCCAGCAAACCGGGACTAGGGCTCTACGAGCAGTACTTC. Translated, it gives CASKPGLGLYEQYF.

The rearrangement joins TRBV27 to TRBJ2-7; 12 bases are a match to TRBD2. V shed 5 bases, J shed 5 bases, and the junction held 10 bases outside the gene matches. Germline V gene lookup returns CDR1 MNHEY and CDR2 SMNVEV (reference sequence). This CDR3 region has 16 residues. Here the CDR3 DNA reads TGTGCCAGCAGTCCATCCGGACTAGCGGGAAAGCACGAGCAGTACTTC. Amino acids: CASSPSGLAGKHEQYF.

In DNA form, the CDR3 reads TGTGCCAGCAGTCAAGACAAAGGGGTCTACAATGAGCAGTTCTTC. It is translated as CASSQDKGVYNEQFF. The chain combines TRBV27 with TRBJ2-1; a weak D match, TRBD1 (5 bases). V was clipped by 5 bases and J by 3 bases, with 14 bases between them. This CDR3 spans 15 amino acids. The germline gives CDR1 MNHEY, CDR2 SMNVEV (reference sequence).

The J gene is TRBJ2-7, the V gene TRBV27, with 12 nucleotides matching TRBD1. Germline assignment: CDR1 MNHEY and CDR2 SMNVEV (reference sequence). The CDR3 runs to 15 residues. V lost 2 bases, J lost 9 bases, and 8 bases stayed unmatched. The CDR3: CASSLRGQGAVRQYF. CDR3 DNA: TGTGCCAGCAGTTTACGGGGACAGGGGGCCGTAAGGCAGTACTTC.